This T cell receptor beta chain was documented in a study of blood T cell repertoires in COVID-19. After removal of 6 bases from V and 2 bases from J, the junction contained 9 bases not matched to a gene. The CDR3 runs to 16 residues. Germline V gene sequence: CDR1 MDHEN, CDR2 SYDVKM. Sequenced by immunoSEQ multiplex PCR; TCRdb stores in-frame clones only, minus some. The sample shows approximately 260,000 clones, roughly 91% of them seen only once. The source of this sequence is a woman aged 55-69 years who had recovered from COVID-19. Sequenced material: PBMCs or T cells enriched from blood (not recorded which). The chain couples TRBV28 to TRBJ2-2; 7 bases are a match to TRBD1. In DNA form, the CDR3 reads TGTGCCAGCAGCGCTGGGACAGAACTCAACACCGGGGAGCTGTTTTTT. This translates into CASSAGTELNTGELFF.